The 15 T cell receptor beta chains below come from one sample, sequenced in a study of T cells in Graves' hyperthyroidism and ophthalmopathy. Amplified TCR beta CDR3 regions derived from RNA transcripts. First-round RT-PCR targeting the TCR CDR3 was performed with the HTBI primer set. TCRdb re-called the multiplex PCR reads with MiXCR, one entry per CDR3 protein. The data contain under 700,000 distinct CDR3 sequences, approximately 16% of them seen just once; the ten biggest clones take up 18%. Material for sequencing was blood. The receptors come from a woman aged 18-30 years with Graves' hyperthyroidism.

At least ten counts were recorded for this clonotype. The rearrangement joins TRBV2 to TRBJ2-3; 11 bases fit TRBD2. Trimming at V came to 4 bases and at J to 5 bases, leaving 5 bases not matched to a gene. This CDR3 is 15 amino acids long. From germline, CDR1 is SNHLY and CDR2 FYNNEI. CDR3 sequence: CASSGSGGGLDTQYF. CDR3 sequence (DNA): TGTGCCAGCAGTGGTAGCGGGGGGGGGTTAGATACGCAGTATTTT.

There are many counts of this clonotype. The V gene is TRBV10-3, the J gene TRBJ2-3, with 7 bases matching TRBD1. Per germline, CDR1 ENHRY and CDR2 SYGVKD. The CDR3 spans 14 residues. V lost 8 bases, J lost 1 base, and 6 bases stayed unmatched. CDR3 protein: CAIGTASGTDTQYF. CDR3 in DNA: TGTGCCATCGGGACAGCCTCTGGCACAGATACGCAGTATTTT.

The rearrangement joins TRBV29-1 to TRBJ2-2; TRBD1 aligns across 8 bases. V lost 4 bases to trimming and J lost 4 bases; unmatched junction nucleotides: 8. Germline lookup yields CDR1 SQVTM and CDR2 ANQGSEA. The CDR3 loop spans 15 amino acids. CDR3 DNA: TGCAGCGTTGTAGGGGACAGGATGGCCACCGGGGAGCTGTTTTTT. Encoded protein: CSVVGDRMATGELFF.

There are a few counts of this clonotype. The CDR3 loop is CASSLGARQGYTF. The CDR3 DNA is TGTGCCAGCAGCTTAGGGGCGCGACAAGGCTACACCTTC. The V call is TRBV7-2, the J call TRBJ1-2; D call uncertain. V dropped 1 base and J dropped 8 bases, with 11 bases sitting between them. CDR3 length: 13 residues. Germline-derived CDR1 and CDR2 are SGHTA and FQGNSA.

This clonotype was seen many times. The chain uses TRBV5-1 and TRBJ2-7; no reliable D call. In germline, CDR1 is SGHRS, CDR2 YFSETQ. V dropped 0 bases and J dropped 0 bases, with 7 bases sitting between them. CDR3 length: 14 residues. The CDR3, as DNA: TGCGCCAGCAGCTTGGGGCCAGGCTCCTACGAGCAGTACTTC. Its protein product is CASSLGPGSYEQYF.

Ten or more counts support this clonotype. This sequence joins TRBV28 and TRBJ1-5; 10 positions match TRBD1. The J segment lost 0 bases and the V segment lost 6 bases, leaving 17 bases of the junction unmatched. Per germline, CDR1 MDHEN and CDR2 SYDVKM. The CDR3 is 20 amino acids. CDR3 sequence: CASREGYGTGVRYSNQPQHF. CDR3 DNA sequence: TGTGCCAGCAGAGAAGGTTATGGGACAGGGGTCCGTTATAGCAATCAGCCCCAGCATTTT.

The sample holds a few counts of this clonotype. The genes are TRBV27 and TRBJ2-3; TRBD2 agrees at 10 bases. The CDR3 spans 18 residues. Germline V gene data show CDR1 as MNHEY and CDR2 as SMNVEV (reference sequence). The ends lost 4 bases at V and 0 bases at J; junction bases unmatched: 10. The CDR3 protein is CASSSPAGGGPSTDTQYF. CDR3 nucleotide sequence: TGTGCCAGCAGTTCTCCAGCGGGAGGGGGTCCTAGCACAGATACGCAGTATTTT.

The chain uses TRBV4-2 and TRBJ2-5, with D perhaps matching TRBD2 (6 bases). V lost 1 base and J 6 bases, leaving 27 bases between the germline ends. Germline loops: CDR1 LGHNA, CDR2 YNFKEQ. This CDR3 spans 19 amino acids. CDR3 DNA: TGTGCCAGCAGCCAAGGGACGACCTTGGGACTCGCCGATATGAAGACCCAGTACTTC. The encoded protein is CASSQGTTLGLADMKTQYF.

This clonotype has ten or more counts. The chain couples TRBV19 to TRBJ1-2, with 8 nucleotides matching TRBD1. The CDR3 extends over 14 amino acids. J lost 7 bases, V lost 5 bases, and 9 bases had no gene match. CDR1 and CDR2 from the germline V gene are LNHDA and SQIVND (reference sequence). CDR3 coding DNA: TGTGCCAGTAGTTCAGCAGGGGGCTTCCGTGGCTACACCTTC. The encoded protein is CASSSAGGFRGYTF.

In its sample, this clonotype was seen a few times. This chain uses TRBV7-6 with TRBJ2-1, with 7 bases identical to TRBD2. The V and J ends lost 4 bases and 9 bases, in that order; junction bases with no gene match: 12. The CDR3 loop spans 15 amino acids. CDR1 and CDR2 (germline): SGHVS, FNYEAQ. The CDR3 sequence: CASSSTSAMNPEQFF. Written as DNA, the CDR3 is TGTGCCAGCAGCTCTACTAGCGCCATGAACCCTGAGCAGTTCTTC.

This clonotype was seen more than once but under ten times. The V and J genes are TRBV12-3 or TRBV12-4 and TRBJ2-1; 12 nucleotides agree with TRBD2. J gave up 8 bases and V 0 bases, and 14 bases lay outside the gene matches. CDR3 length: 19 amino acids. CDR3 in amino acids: CASSLALGLTSGRYDEQFF. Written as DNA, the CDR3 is TGTGCCAGCAGTTTAGCGCTAGGACTTACTAGCGGGAGGTACGATGAGCAGTTCTTC.

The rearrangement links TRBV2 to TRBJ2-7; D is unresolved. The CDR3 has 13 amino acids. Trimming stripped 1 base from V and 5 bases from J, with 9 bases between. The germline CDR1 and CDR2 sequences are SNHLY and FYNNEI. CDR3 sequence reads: CASSEDSNHEQYF. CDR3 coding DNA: TGTGCCAGCAGTGAAGACAGTAACCACGAGCAGTACTTC. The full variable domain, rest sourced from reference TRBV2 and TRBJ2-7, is EPEVTQTPSHQVTQMGQEVILRCVPISNHLYFYWYRQILGQKVEFLVSFYNNEISEKSEIFDDQFSVERPDGSNFTLKIRSTKLEDSAMYFCASSEDSNHEQYFGPGTRLTVT.

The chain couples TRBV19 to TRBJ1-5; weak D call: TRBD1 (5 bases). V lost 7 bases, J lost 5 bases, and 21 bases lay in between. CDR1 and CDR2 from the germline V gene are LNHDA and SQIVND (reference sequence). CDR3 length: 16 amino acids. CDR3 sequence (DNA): TGTGCCAGTACTGCCCCCCGATCCGGGGGGTATCAGCCCCAGCATTTT. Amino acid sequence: CASTAPRSGGYQPQHF.

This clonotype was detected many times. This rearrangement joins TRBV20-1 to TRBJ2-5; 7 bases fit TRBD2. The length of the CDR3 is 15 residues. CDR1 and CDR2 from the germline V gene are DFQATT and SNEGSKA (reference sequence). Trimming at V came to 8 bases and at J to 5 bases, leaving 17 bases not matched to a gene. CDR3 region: CSPRGNGRRKETQYF. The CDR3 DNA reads TGCAGTCCAAGAGGCAACGGGAGGAGGAAGGAGACCCAGTACTTC.

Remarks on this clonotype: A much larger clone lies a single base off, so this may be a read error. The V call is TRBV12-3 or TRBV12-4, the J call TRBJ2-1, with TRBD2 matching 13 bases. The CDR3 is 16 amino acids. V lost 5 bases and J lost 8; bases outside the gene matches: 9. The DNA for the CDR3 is TGTGCCAGCAGTCGGACTAGCGGGGGAGTCTTCGATGAGCAGTTCTTC. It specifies CASSRTSGGVFDEQFF.